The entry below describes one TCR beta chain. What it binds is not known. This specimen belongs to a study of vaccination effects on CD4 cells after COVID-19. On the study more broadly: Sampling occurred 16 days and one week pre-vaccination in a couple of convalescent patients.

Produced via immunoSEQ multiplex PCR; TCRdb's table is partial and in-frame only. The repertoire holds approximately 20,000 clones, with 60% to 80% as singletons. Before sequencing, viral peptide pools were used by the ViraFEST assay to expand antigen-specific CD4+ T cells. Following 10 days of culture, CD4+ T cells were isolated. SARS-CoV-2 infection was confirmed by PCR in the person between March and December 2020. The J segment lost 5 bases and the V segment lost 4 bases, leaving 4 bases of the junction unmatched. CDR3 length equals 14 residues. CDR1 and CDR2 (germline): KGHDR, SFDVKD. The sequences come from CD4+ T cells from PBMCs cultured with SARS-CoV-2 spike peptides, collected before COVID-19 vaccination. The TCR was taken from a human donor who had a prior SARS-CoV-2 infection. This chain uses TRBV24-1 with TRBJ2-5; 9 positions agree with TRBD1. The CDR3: CATSETGGRETQYF. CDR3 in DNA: TGTGCCACCAGTGAAACAGGGGGCCGTGAGACCCAGTACTTC.